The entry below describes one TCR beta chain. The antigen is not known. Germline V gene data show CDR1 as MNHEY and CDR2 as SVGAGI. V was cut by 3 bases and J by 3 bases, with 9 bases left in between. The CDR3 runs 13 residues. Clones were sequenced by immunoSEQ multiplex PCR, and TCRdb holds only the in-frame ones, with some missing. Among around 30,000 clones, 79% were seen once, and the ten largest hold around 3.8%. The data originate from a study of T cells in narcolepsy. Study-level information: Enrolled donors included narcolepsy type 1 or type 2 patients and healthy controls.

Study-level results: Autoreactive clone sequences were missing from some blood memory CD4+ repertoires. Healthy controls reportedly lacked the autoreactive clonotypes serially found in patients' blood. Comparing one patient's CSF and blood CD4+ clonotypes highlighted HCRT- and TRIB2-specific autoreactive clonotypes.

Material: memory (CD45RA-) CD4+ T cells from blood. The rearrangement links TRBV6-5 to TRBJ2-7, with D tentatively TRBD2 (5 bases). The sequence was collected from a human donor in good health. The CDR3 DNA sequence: TGTGCCAGCAGTTATCTAGCTGGCTACGAGCAGTACTTC. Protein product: CASSYLAGYEQYF.